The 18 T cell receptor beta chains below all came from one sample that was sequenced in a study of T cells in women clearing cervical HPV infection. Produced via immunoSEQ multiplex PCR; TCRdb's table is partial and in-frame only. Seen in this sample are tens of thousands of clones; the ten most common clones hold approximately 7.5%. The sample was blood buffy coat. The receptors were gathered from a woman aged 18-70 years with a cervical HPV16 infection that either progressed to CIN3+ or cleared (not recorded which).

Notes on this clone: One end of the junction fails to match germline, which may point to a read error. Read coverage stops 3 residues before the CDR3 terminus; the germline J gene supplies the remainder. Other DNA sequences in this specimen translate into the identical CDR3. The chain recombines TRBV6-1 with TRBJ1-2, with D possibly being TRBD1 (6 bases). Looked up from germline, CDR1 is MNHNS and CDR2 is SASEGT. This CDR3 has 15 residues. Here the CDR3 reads CASSAFLTGNYGYTF. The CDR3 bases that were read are TGTGCCAGCAGTGCTTTCCTGACAGGCAACTATGGT.

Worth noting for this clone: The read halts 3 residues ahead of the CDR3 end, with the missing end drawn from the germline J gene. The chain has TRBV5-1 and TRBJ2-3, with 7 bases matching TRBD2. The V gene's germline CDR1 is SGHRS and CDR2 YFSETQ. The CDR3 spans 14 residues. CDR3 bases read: TGCGCCAGCAAGTCGGGGGGTTCGCCGGAGACG. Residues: CASKSGGSPET. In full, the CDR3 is CASKSGGSPETQYF.

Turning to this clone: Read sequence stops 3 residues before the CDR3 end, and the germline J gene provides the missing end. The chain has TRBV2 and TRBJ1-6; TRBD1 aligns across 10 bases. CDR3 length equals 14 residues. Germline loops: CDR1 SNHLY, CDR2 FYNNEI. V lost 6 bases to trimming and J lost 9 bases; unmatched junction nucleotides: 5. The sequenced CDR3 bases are TGTGCCAGCAGCTGGGACAGGGGAGCTTCACCC. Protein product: CASSWDRGASP. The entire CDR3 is CASSWDRGASPLHF. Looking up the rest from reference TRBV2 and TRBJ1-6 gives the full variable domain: EPEVTQTPSHQVTQMGQEVILRCVPISNHLYFYWYRQILGQKVEFLVSFYNNEISEKSEIFDDQFSVERPDGSNFTLKIRSTKLEDSAMYFCASSWDRGASPLHFGNGTRLTVT.

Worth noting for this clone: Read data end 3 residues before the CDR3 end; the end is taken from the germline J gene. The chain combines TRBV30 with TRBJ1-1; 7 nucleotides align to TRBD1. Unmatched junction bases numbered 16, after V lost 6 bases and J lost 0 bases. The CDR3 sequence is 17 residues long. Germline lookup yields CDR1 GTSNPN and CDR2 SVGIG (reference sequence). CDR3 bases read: TGTGCCTGTCGAACGGGGACAGCCTTCTTCATGAACACTGAA. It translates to CACRTGTAFFMNTE. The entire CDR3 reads CACRTGTAFFMNTEAFF.

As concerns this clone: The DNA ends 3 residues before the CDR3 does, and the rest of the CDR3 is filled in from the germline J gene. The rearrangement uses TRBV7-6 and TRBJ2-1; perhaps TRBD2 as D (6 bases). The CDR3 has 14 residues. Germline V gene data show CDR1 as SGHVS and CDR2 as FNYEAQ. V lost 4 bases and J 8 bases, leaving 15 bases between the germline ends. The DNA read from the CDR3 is TGTGCCAGCAGCTCATCGCGGGATAGAGATGAG. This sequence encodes CASSSSRDRDE. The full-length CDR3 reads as CASSSSRDRDEQFF.

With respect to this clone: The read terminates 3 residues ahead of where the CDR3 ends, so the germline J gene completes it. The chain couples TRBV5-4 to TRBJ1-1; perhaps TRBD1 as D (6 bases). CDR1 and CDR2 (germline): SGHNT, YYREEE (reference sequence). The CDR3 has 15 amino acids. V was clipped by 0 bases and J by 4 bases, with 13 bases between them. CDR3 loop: CASSLDRDQSTEAFF. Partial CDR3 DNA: TGTGCCAGCAGCTTGGACAGGGACCAATCCACTGAA.

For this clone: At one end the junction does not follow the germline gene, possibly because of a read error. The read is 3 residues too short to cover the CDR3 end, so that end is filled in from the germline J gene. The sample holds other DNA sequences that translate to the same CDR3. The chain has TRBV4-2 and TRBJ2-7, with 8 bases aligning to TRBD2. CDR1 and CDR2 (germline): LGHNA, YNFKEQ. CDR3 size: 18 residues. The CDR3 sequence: CASSQDLAGGLLSYEQYF. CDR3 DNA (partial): TGCGCCAGCAGCCAAGATCTGGCGGGAGGCTTACTCTCCTACGAG.

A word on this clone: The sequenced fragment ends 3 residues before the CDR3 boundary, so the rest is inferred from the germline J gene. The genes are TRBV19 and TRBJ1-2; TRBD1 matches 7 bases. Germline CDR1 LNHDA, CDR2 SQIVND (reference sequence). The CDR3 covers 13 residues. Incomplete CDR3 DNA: TGTGCCAGTAGTATCAGAACAGGGGAGGTC. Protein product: CASSIRTGEV. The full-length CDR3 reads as CASSIRTGEVYTF.

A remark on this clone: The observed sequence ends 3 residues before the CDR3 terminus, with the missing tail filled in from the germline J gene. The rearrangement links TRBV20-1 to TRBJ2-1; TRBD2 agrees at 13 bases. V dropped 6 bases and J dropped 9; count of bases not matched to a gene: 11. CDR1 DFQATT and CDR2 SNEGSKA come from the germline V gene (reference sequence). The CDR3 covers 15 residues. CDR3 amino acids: CSAHGLAGVLAEQFF. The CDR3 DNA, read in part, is TGCAGTGCCCACGGACTAGCGGGGGTGTTAGCTGAG.

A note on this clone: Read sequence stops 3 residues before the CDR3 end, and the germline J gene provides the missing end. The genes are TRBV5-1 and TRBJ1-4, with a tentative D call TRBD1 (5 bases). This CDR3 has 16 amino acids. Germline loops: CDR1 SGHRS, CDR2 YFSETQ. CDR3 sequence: CASSQSGNLRNSPLFF. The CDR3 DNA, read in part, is TGCGCCAGCAGCCAATCAGGGAACCTGAGAAATTCACCA.

The CDR3 DNA, read in part, is TGTGCCAGCAGACAGGGATGGGGCCAAGAGACG. Translated, it gives CASRQGWGQET. The CDR3 reads in full as CASRQGWGQETQYF. The J gene is TRBJ2-3, the V gene TRBV2, with a tentative D call TRBD1 (6 bases). The read is 3 residues too short to cover the CDR3 end, so that end is filled in from the germline J gene. The CDR3 is 14 amino acids. Germline V gene data show CDR1 as SNHLY and CDR2 as FYNNEI.

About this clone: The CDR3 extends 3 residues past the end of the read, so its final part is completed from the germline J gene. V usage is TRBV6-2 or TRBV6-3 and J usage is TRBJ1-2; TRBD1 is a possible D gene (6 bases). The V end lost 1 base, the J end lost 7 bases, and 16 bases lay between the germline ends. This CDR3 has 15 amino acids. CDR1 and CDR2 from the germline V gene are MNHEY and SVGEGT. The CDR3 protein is CASSYFHGTKVGYTF. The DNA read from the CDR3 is TGTGCCAGCAGTTACTTTCACGGGACAAAGGTTGGC.

Partial CDR3 DNA: TGTGCCAGCAGCTCCCAACAGGGGGCCAAAAACATT. The encoded protein is CASSSQQGAKNI. In full, the CDR3 is CASSSQQGAKNIQYF. J is TRBJ2-4 and V is TRBV5-4; 7 bases agree with TRBD1. The CDR3 extends 3 residues past the end of the read, so its final part is completed from the germline J gene. Germline CDR1 SGHNT, CDR2 YYREEE (reference sequence). J was trimmed by 1 base and V by 3 bases; bases with no gene match: 4. This CDR3 region has 15 residues.

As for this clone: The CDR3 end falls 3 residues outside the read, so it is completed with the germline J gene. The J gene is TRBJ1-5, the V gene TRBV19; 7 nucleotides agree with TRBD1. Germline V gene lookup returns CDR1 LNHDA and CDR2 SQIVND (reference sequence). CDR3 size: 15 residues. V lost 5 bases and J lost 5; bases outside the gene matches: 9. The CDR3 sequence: CASSAGTVNYQPQHF. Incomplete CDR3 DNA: TGTGCCAGTAGTGCAGGGACAGTGAATTATCAGCCC.

The CDR3 loop is CASSLSGYEQYF. The sequenced CDR3 bases are TGTGCCAGCAGCTTGTCAGGCTACGAG. The chain links TRBV5-6 to TRBJ2-7; D is unresolved. The read ends 3 residues early relative to the CDR3; the germline J gene fills the gap. V was clipped by 1 base and J by 3 bases, with 5 bases between them. The germline gives CDR1 SGHDT, CDR2 YYEEEE. CDR3 length equals 12 residues. The full variable domain, in which reference TRBV5-6 and TRBJ2-7 provide the parts outside the CDR3, is DAGVTQSPTHLIKTRGQQVTLRCSPKSGHDTVSWYQQALGQGPQFIFQYYEEEERQRGNFPDRFSGHQFPNYSSELNVNALLLGDSALYLCASSLSGYEQYFGPGTRLTVT.

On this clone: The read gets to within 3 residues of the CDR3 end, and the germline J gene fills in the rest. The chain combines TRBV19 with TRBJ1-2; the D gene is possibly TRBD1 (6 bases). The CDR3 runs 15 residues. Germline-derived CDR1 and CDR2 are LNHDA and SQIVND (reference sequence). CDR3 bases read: TGTGCCAGTAGTGGGAGGGACCGGGACATCAACGAC. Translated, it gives CASSGRDRDIND. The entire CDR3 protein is CASSGRDRDINDYTF. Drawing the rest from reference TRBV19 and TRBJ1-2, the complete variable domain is DGGITQSPKYLFRKEGQNVTLSCEQNLNHDAMYWYRQDPGQGLRLIYYSQIVNDFQKGDIAEGYSVSREKKESFPLTVTSAQKNPTAFYLCASSGRDRDINDYTFGSGTRLTVV.

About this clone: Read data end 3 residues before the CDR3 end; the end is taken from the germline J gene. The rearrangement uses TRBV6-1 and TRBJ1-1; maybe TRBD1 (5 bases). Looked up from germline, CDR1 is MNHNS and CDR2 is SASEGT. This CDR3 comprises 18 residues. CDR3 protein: CASSERIPGLLGGETAFF. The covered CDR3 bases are TGTGCCAGCAGTGAACGGATACCGGGACTTCTAGGAGGAGAGACA.

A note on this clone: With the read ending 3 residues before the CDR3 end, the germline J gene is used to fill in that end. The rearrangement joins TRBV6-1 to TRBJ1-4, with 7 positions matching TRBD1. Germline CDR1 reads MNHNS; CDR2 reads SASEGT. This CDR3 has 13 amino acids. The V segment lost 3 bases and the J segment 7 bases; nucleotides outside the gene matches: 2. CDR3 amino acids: CASSEGQPEKLFF. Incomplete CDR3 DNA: TGTGCCAGCAGTGAGGGACAGCCTGAAAAA.